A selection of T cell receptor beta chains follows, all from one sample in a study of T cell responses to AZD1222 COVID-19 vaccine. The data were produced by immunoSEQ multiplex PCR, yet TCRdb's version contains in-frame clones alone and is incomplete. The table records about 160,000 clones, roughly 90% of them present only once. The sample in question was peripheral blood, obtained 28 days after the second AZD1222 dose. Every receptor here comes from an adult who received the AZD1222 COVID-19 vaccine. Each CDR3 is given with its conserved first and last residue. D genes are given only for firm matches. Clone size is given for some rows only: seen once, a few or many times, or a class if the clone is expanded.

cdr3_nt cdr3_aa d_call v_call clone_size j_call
TGCGCCAGCAGCCATGCACATTTGAACACTGAAGCTTTCTTT CASSHAHLNTEAFF NA TRBV4-3 NA TRBJ1-1
TGTGCCAGCTCACCATGGCAGGGCCAAGAGACCCAGTACTTC CASSPWQGQETQYF NA TRBV18 few TRBJ2-5
TGTGCCAGCAGTTTGACCGGGACAGGATCCTACGAGCAGTACTTC CASSLTGTGSYEQYF TRBD1 TRBV27 NA TRBJ2-7
TGTGCCATCAGCACTAGCGGCAGCTCCTACAATGAGCAGTTCTTC CAISTSGSSYNEQFF TRBD2 TRBV10-3 NA TRBJ2-1
TGTGCCAGCTCACGCGAGCGGACAGGGAGCAATCAGCCCCAGCATTTT CASSRERTGSNQPQHF TRBD1 TRBV18 NA TRBJ1-5
TGTGCCAGCAGCCAAGACACGGACAATGAGCAGTTCTTC CASSQDTDNEQFF NA TRBV14 NA TRBJ2-1
TGCGCCAGCAGTGCGGGAGGGGAGCTGTTTTTT CASSAGGELFF NA TRBV10-1 NA TRBJ2-2
TGTGCCAGCAGCTACCGCCAGGCTGGAAACACCATATATTTT CASSYRQAGNTIYF NA TRBV7-2 NA TRBJ1-3
TGTGCCAGCAGCCATCAGACTAGTCGGCGGGGTTACGAGCAGTACTTC CASSHQTSRRGYEQYF NA TRBV11-3 NA TRBJ2-7
TGTGCCAGCAGCCAAGGCCAGCCCGGTTCCTATGGCTACACCTTC CASSQGQPGSYGYTF NA TRBV3-1/TRBV3-2 NA TRBJ1-2
TGTGCCAGCAGCTTAGGATATGCTGAAGCTTTCTTT CASSLGYAEAFF NA TRBV13 NA TRBJ1-1
TGTGCCAGCAGCGAAGGGTTTGGCCGGGGGCCGAGGAGGGGCTACACCTTC CASSEGFGRGPRRGYTF NA TRBV7-8 NA TRBJ1-2
TGTGCCAGCAGGGACAGGGGGCGAGACTATGGCTACACCTTC CASRDRGRDYGYTF TRBD1 TRBV6-5 once TRBJ1-2
TGCAGTAGACAGGGTCAAGAGACCCAGTACTTC CSRQGQETQYF TRBD1 TRBV20-1 NA TRBJ2-5
TGTGCCAGCAGCTTAGCGACAGACACCAATGCCAATCAGCCCCAGCATTTT CASSLATDTNANQPQHF NA TRBV11-2 NA TRBJ1-5
TGTGCCAGCAGCTTAAGAACAGGGGGGAAGTACAATGAGCAGTTCTTC CASSLRTGGKYNEQFF TRBD1 TRBV7-9 NA TRBJ2-1
TGTGCCAGCAGTCGGGCAGGTCAATTGAGCTCACCCCTCCACTTT CASSRAGQLSSPLHF NA TRBV27 NA TRBJ1-6
TGTGCCAGCAGTTTGGGACTAGCGGGAGCTCTCGGGAATGAGCAGTTCTTC CASSLGLAGALGNEQFF TRBD2 TRBV28 NA TRBJ2-1
TGTGCCAGCAGCCCAGACCAGGGGGCTGGGACTGAAGCTTTCTTT CASSPDQGAGTEAFF TRBD1 TRBV7-2 NA TRBJ1-1
TGTGCCAGCAGGACCGGGACGATGGGAGGCTACACCTTC CASRTGTMGGYTF NA TRBV6-5 NA TRBJ1-2
TGTGCCAGCAGTTACAGGGCAGGGGGCTCTGGAAACACCATATATTTT CASSYRAGGSGNTIYF TRBD1 TRBV6-5 NA TRBJ1-3
TGTGCCAGCAGCTTAGGTCCGGCGATCAGCTCCTACGAGCAGTACTTC CASSLGPAISSYEQYF NA TRBV11-3 NA TRBJ2-7
TGTGCCAGCAGCCAGTCCCCCGGGCAGGGGCCTTACCTGTACACTGAAGCTTTCTTT CASSQSPGQGPYLYTEAFF NA TRBV3-1/TRBV3-2 NA TRBJ1-1
TGCGCCAGCACCCCAGAGACAGCTAACAATCAGCCCCAGCATTTT CASTPETANNQPQHF NA TRBV10-1 NA TRBJ1-5
TGTGCCAGCAGCTTAGGGTTACAGCACTATGGCTACACCTTC CASSLGLQHYGYTF NA TRBV7-9 NA TRBJ1-2
TGTGCCAGCAGCGTTTCTGGGGACAATGAGCAGTTCTTC CASSVSGDNEQFF NA TRBV9 NA TRBJ2-1
TGCGCCAGCAGCCCGACAGGGGTAATTAATGAAAAACTGTTTTTT CASSPTGVINEKLFF TRBD1 TRBV5-1 NA TRBJ1-4
TGTGCCAGCAGTCCCCAGGATCAGCCCCAGCATTTT CASSPQDQPQHF NA TRBV12-3/TRBV12-4 NA TRBJ1-5
TGTGCCAGCAGCCGCAGGGGAACTGGTAATGAAAAACTGTTTTTT CASSRRGTGNEKLFF NA TRBV3-1/TRBV3-2 once TRBJ1-4
TGTGCCAGCAGCGCACTAGCGGGAGTGGGGTTCTTC CASSALAGVGFF TRBD2 TRBV12-3/TRBV12-4 NA TRBJ2-1
TGTGCCAGCAGCTTGAGTCTCCTGATCGGCACTGAAGCTTTCTTT CASSLSLLIGTEAFF NA TRBV5-8 NA TRBJ1-1
TGTGCCAGCAGCAGAATGACCCAAAGCTCCTACGAGCAGTACTTC CASSRMTQSSYEQYF NA TRBV6-5 NA TRBJ2-7
TGTGCCAGTGACAGGGGTGAAGGAAACACCATATATTTT CASDRGEGNTIYF TRBD1 TRBV6-5 NA TRBJ1-3
TGCAGTGCGAGTACAGGGGGAACCTACAATGAGCAGTTCTTC CSASTGGTYNEQFF TRBD1 TRBV20-1 NA TRBJ2-1
TGTGCCAGCAGCTTCTCCGCAGGTGGCGGGGCCAACGTCCTGACTTTC CASSFSAGGGANVLTF NA TRBV7-8 NA TRBJ2-6
TGCGCCAGCAGCCCGGACGGGACAGCTTTCTATAATTCACCCCTCCACTTT CASSPDGTAFYNSPLHF TRBD1 TRBV5-1 NA TRBJ1-6
TGTGCCAGCAGCGCCGCAGGGGAAGAGACCCAGTACTTC CASSAAGEETQYF NA TRBV9 NA TRBJ2-5
TGCAGTGCTCCCCGGGACACTGAAGCTTTCTTT CSAPRDTEAFF NA TRBV20-1 NA TRBJ1-1
TGTGCCAGCAGTTCCTCCGATGGGGGCTACACCTTC CASSSSDGGYTF NA TRBV7-9 NA TRBJ1-2
TGTGCCATCAGCCAGACTAGCGGGGGTGCACATACGCAGTATTTT CAISQTSGGAHTQYF TRBD2 TRBV10-3 NA TRBJ2-3
TGTGCCAGCAATGTAGCGGGAGGGCCGGAGAATGAGCAGTTCTTC CASNVAGGPENEQFF TRBD2 TRBV25-1 NA TRBJ2-1
TGTGCCAGCAGCTTAAATAGGGGACTAGCGTGGAATGAGCAGTTCTTC CASSLNRGLAWNEQFF TRBD2 TRBV7-9 NA TRBJ2-1
TGCGCCAGCAGTGACCCGCCTAGCGGGATATACGAGCAGTACTTC CASSDPPSGIYEQYF TRBD2 TRBV10-1 NA TRBJ2-7
TGCGCCAGCCGCAGGGATAGTATGCAGCCCCAGCATTTT CASRRDSMQPQHF NA TRBV5-1 once TRBJ1-5
TGTGCCATCAAGGACAGTTCTTACAATGAGCAGTTCTTC CAIKDSSYNEQFF NA TRBV10-3 NA TRBJ2-1
TGTGCCAGCAGCGTAGTTGAAGGGAGCGCTTTCTTT CASSVVEGSAFF NA TRBV9 NA TRBJ1-1
TGCAGCGTACGAGTGGACAGGGGGAGTGGTAATTCACCCCTCCACTTT CSVRVDRGSGNSPLHF TRBD1 TRBV29-1 NA TRBJ1-6
TGTGCCAGCAGCGCCATCCCGGAGGGGGGCTACACCTTC CASSAIPEGGYTF NA TRBV7-9 NA TRBJ1-2
TGTGCCAGCGTGCACAGGATGTGGTTTTGGGATCAGCCCCAGCATTTT CASVHRMWFWDQPQHF NA TRBV5-4 NA TRBJ1-5
TGTGCCAGCAGTTTGGAAACTGGGGCCAACGTCCTGACTTTC CASSLETGANVLTF NA TRBV6-5 NA TRBJ2-6